This TCR beta chain was found in a study of cytomegalovirus exposure and HLA in healthy donors. Turning to the study itself: Unique TCRs numbering about 87 million, obtained from HLA-typed donors, made up an early data release.

The PCR used 60 Vbeta and 13 Jbeta primers. The table came from immunoSEQ multiplex PCR; TCRdb's copy has only in-frame clones and leaves some out. The table lists approximately 140,000 clones, 82% of them singletons. Overall study results and limits: Analyses of presence and absence presupposed an approximately uniform sequencing depth across donors.

The CDR3 is 18 amino acids. Trimming removed 6 bases at V and 0 bases at J, with 21 bases between. The germline V gene has CDR1 MGHRA and CDR2 YSYEKL. A word on this clone: What it binds is not known.

The chain links TRBV4-1 to TRBJ2-1, with D maybe TRBD2 (6 bases). The specimen was PBMCs. The source is a boy younger than 18 in good health and CMV-seronegative. CDR3 sequence: CASSQTGTRRSSYNEQFF. The CDR3 DNA is TGCGCCAGCAGTCAGACCGGGACTCGGAGGAGCTCCTACAATGAGCAGTTCTTC.